These 8 T cell receptor beta chains share one sample of origin, sequenced in a study of radiation and T cells in renal cell carcinoma. Sequencing was performed with immunoSEQ multiplex PCR; in TCRdb, only in-frame clones are kept and a portion is missing. The sample has some 120,000 clones; more than 75% are singletons. Time point denoted: blood 2 weeks post-SBRT. Treatment of the sample: 15 Gy SBRT to primary tumor, nephrectomy 4 weeks later. The source was blood, collected from a patient whose treatment included radiotherapy and nephrectomy. The receptors shown here come from a woman aged 70-85 years with renal cell carcinoma.

Comments on this clone: Relative to the germline gene, one junction end is altered; a read error may explain this. The same CDR3 arises from other DNA sequences in this sample as well. This chain uses TRBV30 with TRBJ1-6; the D gene is possibly TRBD1 (6 bases). The CDR3 loop spans 13 amino acids. The germline V gene encodes CDR1 GTSNPN and CDR2 SVGIG (reference sequence). The CDR3, as DNA: TGTGCTTGGACCCTCGGACAGAATTCACCCCTCCACTTT. As protein: CAWTLGQNSPLHF. Full variable domain (outside the CDR3, taken from reference TRBV30 and TRBJ1-6): SQTIHQWPATLVQPVGSPLSLECTVEGTSNPNLYWYRQAAGRGLQLLFYSVGIGQISSEVPQNLSASRPQDRQFILSSKKLLLSDSGFYLCAWTLGQNSPLHFGNGTRLTVT.

The chain employs TRBV19 and TRBJ1-5; a possible D gene is TRBD1 (5 bases). Trimming took 3 bases from V and 2 from J, leaving 14 bases between them. Germline CDR1 LNHDA, CDR2 SQIVND (reference sequence). The length of the CDR3 is 16 residues. Here the CDR3 DNA reads TGTGCCAGTAGTATCGGGGCAAGGGCGGGCAATCAGCCCCAGCATTTT. Translation gives CASSIGARAGNQPQHF.

This sequence joins TRBV18 and TRBJ2-7; 9 bases line up with TRBD2. J gave up 5 bases and V 3 bases, and 8 bases lay outside the gene matches. Germline assignment: CDR1 KGHSH and CDR2 LQKENI. This CDR3 has 15 residues. In DNA, the CDR3 is TGTGCCAGCTCACCGCGGGGGGGTGTATTCCACGAGCAGTACTTC. Protein sequence: CASSPRGGVFHEQYF. Looking up the rest from reference TRBV18 and TRBJ2-7 gives the full variable domain: NAGVMQNPRHLVRRRGQEARLRCSPMKGHSHVYWYRQLPEEGLKFMVYLQKENIIDESGMPKERFSAEFPKEGPSILRIQQVVRGDSAAYFCASSPRGGVFHEQYFGPGTRLTVT.

The chain has TRBV9 and TRBJ2-1; D is unresolved. The germline CDR1 and CDR2 sequences are SGDLS and YYNGEE. Trimming took off 0 bases at V and 7 bases at J, with 11 bases between the two ends. The length of the CDR3 is 14 residues. The DNA of the CDR3 is TGTGCCAGCAGCGTAGGACCCATCGGGAATGAGCAGTTCTTC. Amino acids: CASSVGPIGNEQFF.

The rearrangement joins TRBV5-4 to TRBJ2-2; D call uncertain. The germline gives CDR1 SGHNT, CDR2 YYREEE (reference sequence). V was clipped by 0 bases and J by 5 bases, with 5 bases between them. The CDR3 consists of 13 residues. CDR3 region: CASSLGPTGELFF. The CDR3 DNA sequence: TGTGCCAGCAGCTTGGGCCCGACCGGGGAGCTGTTTTTT.

The V call is TRBV5-6, the J call TRBJ1-1, with no clear D. The V and J ends lost 3 bases and 10 bases respectively, with 13 bases between them. CDR3 size: 12 residues. Per the germline V gene, CDR1 is SGHDT and CDR2 is YYEEEE. The DNA of the CDR3 is TGTGCCAGCAGCTCGGGCCGATGGGGAGCTTTCTTT. Translating it yields CASSSGRWGAFF.

This rearrangement joins TRBV7-9 to TRBJ1-5; D remains unclear. V was shortened by 3 bases and J by 2 bases, with 14 bases between the two germline ends. CDR1 and CDR2 from the germline V gene are SEHNR and FQNEAQ (reference sequence). The CDR3 has 16 amino acids. The chain's CDR3 is CASSLVSYEGNQPQHF. In DNA form, the CDR3 reads TGTGCCAGCAGCTTGGTTTCCTATGAGGGCAATCAGCCCCAGCATTTT.

The chain links TRBV11-3 to TRBJ1-1; TRBD1 might be the D (5 bases). The germline CDR1 and CDR2 sequences are SGHNT and YENEEA. The V end lost 1 base, the J end lost 0 bases, and 9 bases lay between the germline ends. CDR3 length: 15 amino acids. DNA for the CDR3: TGTGCCAGCAGCTTAGTGGGCAGGGTGAACACTGAAGCTTTCTTT. The encoded protein is CASSLVGRVNTEAFF.